These 23 T cell receptor beta chains originate from one sample sequenced in a study of control samples from healthy donors and cancer patients. Assay used: immunoSEQ multiplex PCR; TCRdb lists only in-frame clones, some missing. The repertoire has about 77,000 clones, around 92% of them found once; the top ten carry 5.8%. The sequencing input was blood. The receptors originated from a woman in her sixties in good health.

V usage is TRBV3-1 (or the pseudogene TRBV3-2) and J usage is TRBJ1-6; D unclear. V gave up 4 bases and J gave up 0 bases, with 7 bases separating them. CDR3 size: 15 residues. The germline V gene encodes CDR1 LGHDT and CDR2 YNNKEL (reference sequence). Here the CDR3 reads CASSPRGSYNSPLHF. The DNA for the CDR3 is TGTGCCAGCAGCCCCCGCGGCTCCTATAATTCACCCCTCCACTTT.

This chain uses TRBV6-5 with TRBJ1-2, with D possibly matching TRBD1 (6 bases). This CDR3 is 11 amino acids long. Trimming left V 6 bases short and J 4 bases short, with 6 bases between. CDR1 is MNHEY, CDR2 SVGAGI, per germline. CDR3 region: CASRGGYGYTF. CDR3 DNA sequence: TGTGCCAGCAGAGGGGGCTATGGCTACACCTTC.

On this clone itself: Sequence at one end of the junction differs from germline and may be a read error. V is TRBV18 and J is TRBJ2-1, with TRBD2 identical over 14 bases. Germline CDR1 KGHSH, CDR2 LQKENI. The CDR3 runs 16 residues. CDR3 nucleotide sequence: TGTGCCAGCTCGCCACGACTAGCGGGAGGGAGGGATGAGCAGTTCTTC. It yields the protein CASSPRLAGGRDEQFF. The complete variable domain, with remaining parts taken from reference TRBV18 and TRBJ2-1, reads NAGVMQNPRHLVRRRGQEARLRCSPMKGHSHVYWYRQLPEEGLKFMVYLQKENIIDESGMPKERFSAEFPKEGPSILRIQQVVRGDSAAYFCASSPRLAGGRDEQFFGPGTRLTVL.

The chain uses TRBV6-5 and TRBJ1-2; TRBD1 matches 7 bases. Unmatched junction bases numbered 4, after V lost 6 bases and J lost 3 bases. The CDR3 is 13 amino acids. The germline gives CDR1 MNHEY, CDR2 SVGAGI. CDR3 in DNA: TGTGCCAGCAGCGATACAGGGGACTATGGCTACACCTTC. As protein: CASSDTGDYGYTF.

The V call is TRBV3-1 (or the pseudogene TRBV3-2), the J call TRBJ2-3; 8 bases fit TRBD2. Germline V gene lookup returns CDR1 LGHDT and CDR2 YNNKEL (reference sequence). The CDR3 length is 13 residues. The V and J ends lost 11 bases and 1 base, in that order; junction bases with no gene match: 5. This CDR3 is CASGREGTDTQYF. The CDR3 bases are TGTGCCTCGGGGCGGGAGGGCACAGATACGCAGTATTTT.

In DNA form, the CDR3 reads TGTGCCAGCAGTGGGGGATACGGAGGCTACACCTTC. Its protein product is CASSGGYGGYTF. The rearrangement links TRBV6-4 to TRBJ1-2; D call uncertain. V lost 4 bases and J 8 bases, leaving 11 bases between the germline ends. Germline-derived CDR1 and CDR2 are MRHNA and SNTAGT. There are 12 residues in the CDR3.

The chain carries TRBV6-5 and TRBJ2-7; 7 nucleotides match TRBD2. The germline V gene encodes CDR1 MNHEY and CDR2 SVGAGI. The CDR3 contains 15 residues. V gave up 4 bases and J gave up 4 bases; unmatched junction bases: 10. The chain's CDR3 is CASSLRGLGSYEQYF. Here the CDR3 DNA reads TGTGCCAGCAGTTTACGAGGACTAGGTTCGTACGAGCAGTACTTC.

This chain uses TRBV5-4 with TRBJ2-3; D ambiguous. Trimming pared 0 bases from V and 2 bases from J, leaving 7 bases between. The V gene's germline CDR1 is SGHNT and CDR2 YYREEE (reference sequence). The CDR3 has 14 residues. This CDR3 is CASSLEFTTDTQYF. For the CDR3, the DNA is TGTGCCAGCAGCTTGGAATTTACCACAGATACGCAGTATTTT.

The chain is built from TRBV6-5 and TRBJ1-1; D uncertain. Germline CDR1 MNHEY, CDR2 SVGAGI. Deletions cut 6 bases from V and 0 bases from J, with 8 bases between. This CDR3 spans 13 amino acids. The CDR3 is CASRLGLNTEAFF. The CDR3 DNA sequence: TGTGCCAGCAGACTAGGCTTGAACACTGAAGCTTTCTTT.

The V and J genes are TRBV18 and TRBJ1-3; D is undetermined. This CDR3 region has 14 residues. The V and J ends lost 3 bases and 2 bases respectively, with 8 bases between them. Per the germline V gene, CDR1 is KGHSH and CDR2 is LQKENI. The CDR3 loop is CASSPLETGNTIYF. The CDR3 coding sequence is TGTGCCAGCTCACCTCTGGAGACTGGAAACACCATATATTTT. The variable domain in full, with the rest retrieved from reference TRBV18 and TRBJ1-3, is NAGVMQNPRHLVRRRGQEARLRCSPMKGHSHVYWYRQLPEEGLKFMVYLQKENIIDESGMPKERFSAEFPKEGPSILRIQQVVRGDSAAYFCASSPLETGNTIYFGEGSWLTVV.

The chain uses TRBV5-6 and TRBJ1-3, with D maybe TRBD1 (5 bases). The CDR3 contains 15 residues. The ends were cut back, 4 bases at V and 4 bases at J, with 15 bases in the middle. Germline CDR1 and CDR2: SGHDT and YYEEEE. The CDR3 region is CASSPDPGSGNTIYF. The CDR3 region has the DNA TGTGCCAGCAGCCCGGATCCAGGGTCAGGAAACACCATATATTTT.

V and J are TRBV6-5 and TRBJ1-1, with unresolved D. The V end lost 4 bases, the J end lost 2 bases, and 8 bases lay between the germline ends. This CDR3 comprises 13 residues. From germline, CDR1 is MNHEY and CDR2 SVGAGI. The CDR3 bases are TGTGCCAGCAGTTTCACGGGTAACACTGAAGCTTTCTTT. This gives the protein CASSFTGNTEAFF.

V usage is TRBV9 and J usage is TRBJ1-1; the D is unclear. The germline V gene encodes CDR1 SGDLS and CDR2 YYNGEE. The CDR3 runs 16 residues. Trimming took 0 bases from V and 9 from J, leaving 21 bases between them. The CDR3 coding sequence is TGTGCCAGCAGCGTAGAGGGTGCGGACGTTGGGTACAAAGCTTTCTTT. Protein sequence: CASSVEGADVGYKAFF.

V gene TRBV19 combines with J gene TRBJ2-7; D uncertain. The CDR3 has 11 amino acids. Germline assignment: CDR1 LNHDA and CDR2 SQIVND (reference sequence). V shed 5 bases and J shed 6 bases, with 8 bases lying between them. Written as DNA, the CDR3 is TGTGCCAGTAGTTCAAGGTCCGAGCAGTACTTC. It yields the protein CASSSRSEQYF.

V gene TRBV18 combines with J gene TRBJ1-2, with D tentatively TRBD1 (6 bases). The CDR3 length is 14 residues. Trimming took off 0 bases at V and 5 bases at J, with 10 bases between the two ends. CDR1 and CDR2 (germline): KGHSH, LQKENI. The CDR3 nucleotides are TGTGCCAGCTCACCACCGGGGGCAGTTTATGGCTACACCTTC. This gives the protein CASSPPGAVYGYTF.

This sequence joins TRBV11-2 and TRBJ1-1; D call uncertain. CDR1 and CDR2 (germline): SGHAT, FQNNGV. The CDR3 is 12 residues long. The V gene lost 0 bases and the J gene lost 7 bases, with 6 bases spanning the gap. The DNA for the CDR3 is TGTGCCAGCAGCTTAGAGAAGAGTGAAGCTTTCTTT. As protein: CASSLEKSEAFF.

As to this clone: A junction end diverges from the germline sequence, so it may reflect a read error. CDR3: CASRIGTSGRSVYNEQFF. The CDR3 DNA reads TGTGCCAGTAGGATAGGGACTAGCGGGAGGAGTGTGTACAATGAGCAGTTCTTC. The rearrangement uses TRBV19 and TRBJ2-1; 15 bases agree with TRBD2. This CDR3 is built from 18 residues. Germline CDR1 and CDR2: LNHDA and SQIVND (reference sequence).

This chain uses TRBV28 with TRBJ2-7; TRBD1 aligns across 8 bases. The trim removed 5 bases at V and 0 bases at J, leaving 3 bases unmatched. Per the germline V gene, CDR1 is MDHEN and CDR2 is SYDVKM. The CDR3 length is 14 residues. This CDR3 reads CASSKTGGSYEQYF. CDR3 DNA sequence: TGTGCCAGCAGTAAAACAGGGGGCTCCTACGAGCAGTACTTC.

The chain links TRBV28 to TRBJ2-7; 9 positions agree with TRBD1. The V and J ends lost 5 bases and 6 bases, in that order; junction bases with no gene match: 14. Germline assignment: CDR1 MDHEN and CDR2 SYDVKM. The CDR3 covers 16 residues. The CDR3, as DNA: TGTGCCAGCAGTGAGCCGGGACAGGGTGGAAATCGCGAGCAGTACTTC. This gives the protein CASSEPGQGGNREQYF. The full variable domain, in which reference TRBV28 and TRBJ2-7 provide the parts outside the CDR3, is DVKVTQSSRYLVKRTGEKVFLECVQDMDHENMFWYRQDPGLGLRLIYFSYDVKMKEKGDIPEGYSVSREKKERFSLILESASTNQTSMYLCASSEPGQGGNREQYFGPGTRLTVT.

The chain recombines TRBV18 with TRBJ1-1; 8 bases align to TRBD1. The CDR3 length is 15 residues. The V gene's germline CDR1 is KGHSH and CDR2 LQKENI. The trim removed 2 bases at V and 4 bases at J, leaving 6 bases unmatched. The CDR3 region is CASSPVGQGRTEAFF. For the CDR3, the DNA is TGTGCCAGCTCACCAGTAGGACAGGGTCGCACTGAAGCTTTCTTT.

The rearrangement uses TRBV28 and TRBJ2-1; 7 positions match TRBD1. This CDR3 has 15 residues. V shed 6 bases and J 2 bases; nucleotides not matched to a gene: 7. Germline CDR1 reads MDHEN; CDR2 reads SYDVKM. This CDR3 reads CASSLRTGPYNEQFF. DNA of the CDR3: TGTGCCAGCAGCCTAAGGACAGGACCCTACAATGAGCAGTTCTTC.

The CDR3 region is CSVVQGLEQTQYF. CDR3 sequence (DNA): TGCAGCGTTGTTCAGGGGTTAGAACAGACCCAGTACTTC. The chain uses TRBV29-1 and TRBJ2-5, with a possible D match to TRBD1 (6 bases). The CDR3 sequence is 13 residues long. Trimming left V 4 bases short and J 6 bases short, with 15 bases between. CDR1 is SQVTM, CDR2 ANQGSEA, per germline.

This chain links TRBV7-9 with TRBJ2-1; 9 bases align to TRBD1. Germline V gene lookup returns CDR1 SEHNR and CDR2 FQNEAQ (reference sequence). The CDR3 totals 14 residues. V was pared by 7 bases and J by 8 bases, with 9 bases of the junction left unmatched. In DNA, the CDR3 is TGTGCCAGCACCAACCGGGACAGGGCTCATGAGCAGTTCTTC. Protein: CASTNRDRAHEQFF.